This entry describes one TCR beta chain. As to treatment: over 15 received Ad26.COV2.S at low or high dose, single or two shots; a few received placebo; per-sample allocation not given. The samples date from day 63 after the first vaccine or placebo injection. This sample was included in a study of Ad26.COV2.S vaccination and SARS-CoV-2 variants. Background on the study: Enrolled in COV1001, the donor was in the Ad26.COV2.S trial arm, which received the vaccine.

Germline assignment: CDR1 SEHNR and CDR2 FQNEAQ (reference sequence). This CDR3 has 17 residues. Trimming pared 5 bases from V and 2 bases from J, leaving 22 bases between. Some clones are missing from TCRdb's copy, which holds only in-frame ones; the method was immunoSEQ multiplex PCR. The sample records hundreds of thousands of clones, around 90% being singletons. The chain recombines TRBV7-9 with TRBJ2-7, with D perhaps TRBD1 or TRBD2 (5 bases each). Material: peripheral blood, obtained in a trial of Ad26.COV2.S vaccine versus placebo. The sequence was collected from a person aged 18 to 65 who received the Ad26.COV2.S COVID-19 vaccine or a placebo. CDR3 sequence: CASSQGVIVQAAYEQYF. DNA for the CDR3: TGTGCCAGCAGCCAGGGAGTTATCGTGCAGGCGGCCTACGAGCAGTACTTC. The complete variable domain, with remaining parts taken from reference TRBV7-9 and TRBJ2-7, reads DTGVSQNPRHKITKRGQNVTFRCDPISEHNRLYWYRQTLGQGPEFLTYFQNEAQLEKSRLLSDRFSAERPKGSFSTLEIQRTEQGDSAMYLCASSQGVIVQAAYEQYFGPGTRLTVT.